These 14 T cell receptor beta chains were all obtained from the same sample, sequenced in a study of T cells in Graves' hyperthyroidism and ophthalmopathy. TCR beta CDR3 regions were amplified from RNA transcripts. RT-PCR in the first round (using the HTBI primer set) targeted the TCR CDR3. TCRdb itself ran the multiplex PCR reads through MiXCR, one entry per CDR3 protein. Seen here are nearly 750,000 distinct CDR3 sequences, 30% to 40% observed once, and the top ten hold around a third. The sample comprised blood. Source of these receptors: a woman in her 40s with Graves' hyperthyroidism.

This chain links TRBV7-8 with TRBJ1-2; perhaps TRBD1 as D (6 bases). The V gene's germline CDR1 is SGHVS and CDR2 FQNEAQ. The CDR3 extends over 14 amino acids. Trimming took off 7 bases at V and 7 bases at J, with 19 bases between the two ends. CDR3 in amino acids: CASTTAQGSSGYTF. CDR3 in DNA: TGTGCCAGCACCACCGCACAGGGCAGTAGTGGCTACACCTTC.

This clonotype was seen many times. The chain carries TRBV24-1 and TRBJ1-1, with D possibly matching TRBD1 (5 bases). Trimming cost V 2 bases and J 0 bases, with 15 bases left between them. Germline V gene data show CDR1 as KGHDR and CDR2 as SFDVKD. The CDR3 has 17 amino acids. As DNA, the CDR3 is TGTGCCACCAGTGATTCGAAGGTGGGGGGTATGAACACTGAAGCTTTCTTT. Translating it yields CATSDSKVGGMNTEAFF.

This clonotype was observed many times. The genes are TRBV5-6 and TRBJ2-7; 7 bases line up with TRBD1. The CDR3 extends over 14 amino acids. Germline V gives CDR1 SGHDT, CDR2 YYEEEE. With 4 bases clipped from V and 2 bases from J, the junction kept 6 bases outside the gene matches. For the CDR3, the DNA is TGTGCCAGCAGCCTTCGGGACAGAACCTACGAGCAGTACTTC. It translates to CASSLRDRTYEQYF.

The chain employs TRBV7-2 and TRBJ1-2, with 9 positions matching TRBD1. This CDR3 has 16 residues. Trimming at V came to 5 bases and at J to 3 bases, leaving 10 bases not matched to a gene. In germline, CDR1 is SGHTA, CDR2 FQGNSA. The CDR3 DNA is TGTGCCAGCAGCGTAGACTGGGACAGGGTATACTATGGCTACACCTTC. Translation: CASSVDWDRVYYGYTF.

V usage is TRBV11-2 and J usage is TRBJ1-2; D possibly corresponds to TRBD1 (6 bases). Germline-derived CDR1 and CDR2 are SGHAT and FQNNGV. This CDR3 is 13 amino acids long. V lost 2 bases and J lost 6, with 10 bases in between. In nucleotides, the CDR3 is TGTGCCAGCAGCTTAACAGGGAACCATGGCTACACCTTC. This gives the protein CASSLTGNHGYTF.

This clonotype was seen just once. V gene TRBV7-9 combines with J gene TRBJ1-4; D unclear. Trimming cost V 5 bases and J 0 bases, with 13 bases left between them. In germline, CDR1 is SEHNR, CDR2 FQNEAQ (reference sequence). This CDR3 has 16 amino acids. The CDR3 spells CASSRTNLATNEKLFF. The CDR3 DNA reads as TGTGCCAGCAGCCGGACTAACCTTGCAACTAATGAAAAACTGTTTTTT.

This chain connects TRBV20-1 to TRBJ2-7; D perhaps matches TRBD2 (6 bases). The CDR3 sequence is 15 residues long. V dropped 3 bases and J dropped 4 bases, with 19 bases sitting between them. Germline loops: CDR1 DFQATT, CDR2 SNEGSKA (reference sequence). The CDR3 protein is CSASNEGGKKYEQYF. The CDR3 coding sequence is TGCAGTGCTAGTAACGAGGGAGGTAAGAAGTACGAGCAGTACTTC.

The chain couples TRBV19 to TRBJ1-1; D not resolved. The length of the CDR3 is 15 residues. Germline assignment: CDR1 LNHDA and CDR2 SQIVND (reference sequence). The ends were cut back, 6 bases at V and 4 bases at J, with 18 bases in the middle. CDR3 bases: TGTGCCAGTAGGGAGTCAGAGTTACTGAGCACTGAAGCTTTCTTT. Protein product: CASRESELLSTEAFF.

This clonotype was seen ten or more times. This chain connects TRBV7-2 to TRBJ2-7, with D tentatively TRBD1 or TRBD2 (5 bases each). The germline gives CDR1 SGHTA, CDR2 FQGNSA. The V and J ends lost 5 bases and 0 bases respectively, with 14 bases between them. The CDR3 spans 15 residues. The CDR3 sequence is CASSLDPGTSYEQYF. The CDR3 DNA reads TGTGCCAGCAGCCTAGATCCAGGGACCTCCTACGAGCAGTACTTC.

This clonotype showed up many times. CDR3 protein: CATKASGDSGNTIYF. DNA of the CDR3: TGTGCCACCAAGGCATCAGGCGACTCTGGAAACACCATATATTTT. The chain combines TRBV10-3 with TRBJ1-3; no firm D call. V was clipped by 10 bases and J by 0 bases, with 16 bases between them. From germline, CDR1 is ENHRY and CDR2 SYGVKD. This CDR3 is 15 amino acids long.

The rearrangement links TRBV5-6 to TRBJ1-4, with 9 bases that match TRBD1. The V gene end was trimmed by 0 bases and the J gene end by 7 bases; junction bases not matched to a gene: 7. The CDR3 runs to 16 residues. The germline V gene encodes CDR1 SGHDT and CDR2 YYEEEE. The CDR3 region is CASSLVGTGPFEKLFF. CDR3 nucleotides: TGTGCCAGCAGCTTGGTGGGGACAGGGCCTTTTGAAAAACTGTTTTTT.

This clonotype was seen many times. The J gene is TRBJ1-2, the V gene TRBV7-9; 7 bases agree with TRBD1. The CDR3 runs 12 residues. V was clipped by 6 bases and J by 4 bases; unmatched bases: 2. The germline V gene has CDR1 SEHNR and CDR2 FQNEAQ (reference sequence). This CDR3 reads CASRSGGYGYTF. The DNA of the CDR3 is TGTGCCAGCAGGTCAGGGGGCTATGGCTACACCTTC.

This clonotype was detected many times. The chain joins TRBV6-5 to TRBJ1-3, with D perhaps TRBD1 (5 bases). CDR1 is MNHEY and CDR2 is SVGAGI in the germline V gene. This CDR3 is built from 14 residues. The germline V and J ends were trimmed by 8 bases and 0 bases, with 11 bases remaining between them. The CDR3 DNA reads as TGTGCCAGCGGGACGGGCCGCTCTGGAAACACCATATATTTT. Protein product: CASGTGRSGNTIYF.

The chain couples TRBV15 to TRBJ2-5, with D unresolved. Germline V CDR1 and CDR2: LNHNV, YYDKDF (reference sequence). Trimming pared 1 base from V and 5 bases from J, leaving 5 bases between. The CDR3 has 12 residues. CDR3 sequence: CATSRVEETQYF. The CDR3 region has the DNA TGTGCCACCAGCAGAGTGGAGGAGACCCAGTACTTC.